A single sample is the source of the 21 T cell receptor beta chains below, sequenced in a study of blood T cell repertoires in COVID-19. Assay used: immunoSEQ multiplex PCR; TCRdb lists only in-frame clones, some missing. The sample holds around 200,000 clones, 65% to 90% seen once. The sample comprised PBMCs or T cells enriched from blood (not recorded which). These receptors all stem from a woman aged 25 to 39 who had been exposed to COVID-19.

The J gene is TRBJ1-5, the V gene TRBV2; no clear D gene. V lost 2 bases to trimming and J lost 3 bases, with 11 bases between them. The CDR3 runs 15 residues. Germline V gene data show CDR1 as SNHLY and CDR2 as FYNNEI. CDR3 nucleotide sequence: TGTGCCAGCAGTGAAAACGGGAGGCCCAATCAGCCCCAGCATTTT. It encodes CASSENGRPNQPQHF. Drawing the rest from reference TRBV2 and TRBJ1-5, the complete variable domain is EPEVTQTPSHQVTQMGQEVILRCVPISNHLYFYWYRQILGQKVEFLVSFYNNEISEKSEIFDDQFSVERPDGSNFTLKIRSTKLEDSAMYFCASSENGRPNQPQHFGDGTRLSIL.

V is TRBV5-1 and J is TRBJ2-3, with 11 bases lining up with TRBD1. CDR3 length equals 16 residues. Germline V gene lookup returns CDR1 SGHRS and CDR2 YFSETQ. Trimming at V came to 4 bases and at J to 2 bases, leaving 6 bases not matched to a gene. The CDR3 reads CASSKGDRGITDTQYF. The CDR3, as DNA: TGCGCCAGCAGCAAAGGGGACAGGGGGATCACAGATACGCAGTATTTT.

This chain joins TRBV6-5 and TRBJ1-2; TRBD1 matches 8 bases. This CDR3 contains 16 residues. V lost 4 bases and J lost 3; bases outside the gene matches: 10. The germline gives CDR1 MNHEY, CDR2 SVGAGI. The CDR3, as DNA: TGTGCCAGCAGTTCCGCCCGACAGGGGTTGGACTATGGCTACACCTTC. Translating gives CASSSARQGLDYGYTF.

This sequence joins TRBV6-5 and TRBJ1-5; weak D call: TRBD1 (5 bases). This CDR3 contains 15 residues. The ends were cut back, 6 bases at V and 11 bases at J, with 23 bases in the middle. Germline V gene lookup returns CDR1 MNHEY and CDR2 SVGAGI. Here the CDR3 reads CASSSDGGEWSTQHF. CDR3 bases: TGTGCCAGCAGCTCGGACGGGGGGGAGTGGAGTACCCAGCATTTT.

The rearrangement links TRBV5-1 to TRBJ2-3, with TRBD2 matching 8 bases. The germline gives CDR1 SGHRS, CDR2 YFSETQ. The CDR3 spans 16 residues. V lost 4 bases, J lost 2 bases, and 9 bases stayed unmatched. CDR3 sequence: CASSILSGANTDTQYF. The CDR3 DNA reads TGCGCCAGCAGCATACTTAGCGGGGCGAACACAGATACGCAGTATTTT. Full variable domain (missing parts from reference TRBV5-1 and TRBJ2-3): KAGVTQTPRYLIKTRGQQVTLSCSPISGHRSVSWYQQTPGQGLQFLFEYFSETQRNKGNFPGRFSGRQFSNSRSEMNVSTLELGDSALYLCASSILSGANTDTQYFGPGTRLTVL.

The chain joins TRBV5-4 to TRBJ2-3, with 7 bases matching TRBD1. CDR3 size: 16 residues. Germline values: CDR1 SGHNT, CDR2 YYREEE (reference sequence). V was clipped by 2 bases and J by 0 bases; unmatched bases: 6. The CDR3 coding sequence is TGTGCCAGCAGCTTACGACAGGGAAGGAGCACAGATACGCAGTATTTT. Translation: CASSLRQGRSTDTQYF. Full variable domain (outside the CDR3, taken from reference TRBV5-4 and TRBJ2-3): ETGVTQSPTHLIKTRGQQVTLRCSSQSGHNTVSWYQQALGQGPQFIFQYYREEENGRGNFPPRFSGLQFPNYSSELNVNALELDDSALYLCASSLRQGRSTDTQYFGPGTRLTVL.

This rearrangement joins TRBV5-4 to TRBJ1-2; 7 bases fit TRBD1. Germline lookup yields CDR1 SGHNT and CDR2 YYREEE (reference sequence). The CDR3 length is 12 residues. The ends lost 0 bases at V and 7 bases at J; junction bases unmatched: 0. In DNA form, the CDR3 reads TGTGCCAGCAGCTTGGAGGGGGCTGGCTACACCTTC. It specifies CASSLEGAGYTF.

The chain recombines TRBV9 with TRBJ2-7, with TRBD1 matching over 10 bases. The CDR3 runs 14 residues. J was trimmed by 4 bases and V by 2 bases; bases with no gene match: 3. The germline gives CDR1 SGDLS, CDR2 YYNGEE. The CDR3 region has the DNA TGTGCCAGCAGCGTCGGACAGGGGGGATACGAGCAGTACTTC. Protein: CASSVGQGGYEQYF. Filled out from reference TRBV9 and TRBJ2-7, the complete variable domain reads DSGVTQTPKHLITATGQRVTLRCSPRSGDLSVYWYQQSLDQGLQFLIQYYNGEERAKGNILERFSAQQFPDLHSELNLSSLELGDSALYFCASSVGQGGYEQYFGPGTRLTVT.

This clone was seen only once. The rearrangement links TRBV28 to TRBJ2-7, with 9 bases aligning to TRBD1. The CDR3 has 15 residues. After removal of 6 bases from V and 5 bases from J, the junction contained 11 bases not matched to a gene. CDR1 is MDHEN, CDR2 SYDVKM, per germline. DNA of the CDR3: TGTGCCAGCAGCGTACAGGGGGCAGGTGAGGACGAGCAGTACTTC. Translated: CASSVQGAGEDEQYF.

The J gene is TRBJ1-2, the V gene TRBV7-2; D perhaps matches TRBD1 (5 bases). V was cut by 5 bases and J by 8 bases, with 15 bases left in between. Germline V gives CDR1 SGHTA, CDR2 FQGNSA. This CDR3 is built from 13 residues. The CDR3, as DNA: TGTGCCAGCAGCCATCAACCGGGGGTAGGCTACACCTTC. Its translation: CASSHQPGVGYTF.

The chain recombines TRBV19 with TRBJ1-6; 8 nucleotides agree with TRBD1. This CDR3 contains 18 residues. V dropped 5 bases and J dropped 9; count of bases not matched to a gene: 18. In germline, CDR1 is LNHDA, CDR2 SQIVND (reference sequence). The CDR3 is CASSWSTGQGGRSSPLHF. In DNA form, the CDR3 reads TGTGCCAGTAGTTGGTCGACCGGACAGGGCGGACGTAGTTCACCCCTCCACTTT.

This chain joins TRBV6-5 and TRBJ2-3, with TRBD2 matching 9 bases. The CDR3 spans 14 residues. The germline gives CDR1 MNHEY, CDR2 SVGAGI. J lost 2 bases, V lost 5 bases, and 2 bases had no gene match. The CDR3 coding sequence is TGTGCCAGCAGTCGGACTAGCGTCACAGATACGCAGTATTTT. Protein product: CASSRTSVTDTQYF.

This chain's CDR3 is CASSLDQGMAEAFF. The CDR3 DNA is TGTGCCAGCAGCTTAGATCAGGGGATGGCTGAAGCTTTCTTT. V gene TRBV11-2 combines with J gene TRBJ1-1; a possible D gene is TRBD1 (6 bases). V lost 0 bases to trimming and J lost 6 bases, with 11 bases between them. Germline-derived CDR1 and CDR2 are SGHAT and FQNNGV. The CDR3 contains 14 residues. Combining the CDR3 with reference TRBV11-2 and TRBJ1-1 gives the whole variable domain EAGVAQSPRYKIIEKRQSVAFWCNPISGHATLYWYQQILGQGPKLLIQFQNNGVVDDSQLPKDRFSAERLKGVDSTLKIQPAKLEDSAVYLCASSLDQGMAEAFFGQGTRLTVV.

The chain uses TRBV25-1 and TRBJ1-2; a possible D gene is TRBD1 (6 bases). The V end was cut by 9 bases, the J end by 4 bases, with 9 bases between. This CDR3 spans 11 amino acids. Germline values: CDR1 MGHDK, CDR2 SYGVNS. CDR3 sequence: CASGQSYGYTF. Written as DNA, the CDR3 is TGTGCCAGTGGACAGAGCTATGGCTACACCTTC.

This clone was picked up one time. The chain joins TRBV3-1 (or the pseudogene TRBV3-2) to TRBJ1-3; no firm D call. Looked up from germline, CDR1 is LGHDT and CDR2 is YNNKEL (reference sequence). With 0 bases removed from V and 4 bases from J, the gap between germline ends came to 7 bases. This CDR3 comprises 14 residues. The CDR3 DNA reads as TGTGCCAGCAGCCAAGATTTGCGAGGAAACACCATATATTTT. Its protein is CASSQDLRGNTIYF.

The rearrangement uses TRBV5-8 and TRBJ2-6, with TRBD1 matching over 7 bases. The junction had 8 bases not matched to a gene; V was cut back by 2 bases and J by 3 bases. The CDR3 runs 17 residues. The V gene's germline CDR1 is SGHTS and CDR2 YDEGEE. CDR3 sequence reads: CASSFDREMYGANVLTF. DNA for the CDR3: TGTGCCAGCAGCTTCGACAGGGAGATGTATGGGGCCAACGTCCTGACTTTC.

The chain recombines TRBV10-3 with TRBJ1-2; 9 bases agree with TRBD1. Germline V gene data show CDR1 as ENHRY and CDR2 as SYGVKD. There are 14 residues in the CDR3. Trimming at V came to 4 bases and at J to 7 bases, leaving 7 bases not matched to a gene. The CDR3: CAISGQGGRFGYTF. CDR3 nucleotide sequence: TGTGCCATCAGTGGACAGGGGGGTCGGTTTGGCTACACCTTC.

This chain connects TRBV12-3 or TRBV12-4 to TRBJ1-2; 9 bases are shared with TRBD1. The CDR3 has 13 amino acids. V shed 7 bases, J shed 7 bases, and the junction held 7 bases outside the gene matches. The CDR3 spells CASIWTGVSGYTF. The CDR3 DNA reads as TGTGCCAGCATTTGGACAGGGGTATCTGGCTACACCTTC.

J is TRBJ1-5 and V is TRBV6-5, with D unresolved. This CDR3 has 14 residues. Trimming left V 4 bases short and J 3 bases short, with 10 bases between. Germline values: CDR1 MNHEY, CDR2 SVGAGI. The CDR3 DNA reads TGTGCCAGCAGTTTGAGCGGTATCAATCAGCCCCAGCATTTT. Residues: CASSLSGINQPQHF.

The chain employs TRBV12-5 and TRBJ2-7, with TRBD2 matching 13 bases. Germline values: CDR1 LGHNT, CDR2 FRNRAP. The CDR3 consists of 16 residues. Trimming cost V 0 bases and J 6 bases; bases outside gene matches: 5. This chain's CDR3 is CASGLVPGTSGAEQYF. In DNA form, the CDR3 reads TGTGCTAGTGGTTTGGTCCCCGGGACTAGCGGGGCCGAGCAGTACTTC.

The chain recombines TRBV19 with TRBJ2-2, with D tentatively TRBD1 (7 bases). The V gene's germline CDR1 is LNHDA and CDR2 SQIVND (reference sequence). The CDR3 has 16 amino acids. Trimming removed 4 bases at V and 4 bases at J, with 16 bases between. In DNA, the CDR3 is TGTGCCAGTAGTAAACAGGGGACCGGGGGCACCGGGGAGCTGTTTTTT. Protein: CASSKQGTGGTGELFF.